The 24 T cell receptor beta chains presented below share a single source sample, sequenced in a study of blood T cell repertoires in COVID-19 (dated by TCRdb to 2020 to 2021). Library preparation employed the immunoSEQ multiplex PCR assay. This is the immuneACCESS table as TCRdb keeps it, with only in-frame sequences that have V and J called. A part of the clones is gone; compared with another copy, unresolved V genes explain less than half, and the rest is unexplained. For this sample the table gives 90,000 to 150,000 clones, of which approximately 90% were detected only once. More than 2% of the sample goes to the ten largest clones. Sequenced sample: peripheral blood. The receptor source for this set is a woman aged 45-60 years with acute or convalescent COVID-19.

This clone was detected only once. V gene TRBV6-5 combines with J gene TRBJ1-1; 9 nucleotides agree with TRBD1. Germline V gives CDR1 MNHEY, CDR2 SVGAGI. The CDR3 length is 16 residues. V was pared by 0 bases and J by 4 bases, with 6 bases of the junction left unmatched. CDR3 DNA sequence: TGTGCCAGCAGTTACTCGAAATGGGACAGGGTCACTGAAGCTTTCTTT. The encoded protein is CASSYSKWDRVTEAFF.

The gene calls are TRBV25-1 and TRBJ2-7; 8 bases are a match to TRBD2. This CDR3 comprises 13 residues. Germline values: CDR1 MGHDK, CDR2 SYGVNS. Germline trimming cut 11 bases from V and 6 bases from J; bases unmatched to any gene: 12. CDR3 nucleotides: TGTGCCTCCTCCTTAGCGGGAACTAGCGAGCAGTACTTC. It specifies CASSLAGTSEQYF.

The chain has TRBV4-3 and TRBJ2-7; D gene unclear. Germline V gene lookup returns CDR1 LGHNA and CDR2 YSLEER. Trimming cost V 4 bases and J 2 bases, with 15 bases left between them. The CDR3 loop spans 15 amino acids. CDR3 protein: CASSPEWARTYEQYF. In DNA, the CDR3 is TGCGCCAGCAGCCCCGAGTGGGCGAGAACCTACGAGCAGTACTTC.

The genes are TRBV9 and TRBJ2-2, with TRBD2 identical over 10 bases. This CDR3 has 19 amino acids. With 1 base clipped from V and 4 bases from J, the junction kept 13 bases outside the gene matches. Germline V CDR1 and CDR2: SGDLS, YYNGEE. CDR3 nucleotide sequence: TGTGCCAGCAGCGTAAATTATCCTAGCGGGGGCGGAATCACCGGGGAGCTGTTTTTT. Its protein is CASSVNYPSGGGITGELFF.

V is TRBV2 and J is TRBJ1-2, with a weak D call TRBD1 (6 bases). The germline gives CDR1 SNHLY, CDR2 FYNNEI. The CDR3 runs 14 residues. V was cut by 7 bases and J by 5 bases, with 17 bases left in between. CDR3 in DNA: TGTGCCAGCACCGAGGGGGAAAGGAGGTATGGCTACACCTTC. Protein product: CASTEGERRYGYTF.

This chain links TRBV6-8 with TRBJ1-2; D possibly corresponds to TRBD1 (6 bases). CDR3 length equals 13 residues. Germline V lookup: CDR1 MNHGY, CDR2 SAAAGT. This CDR3 reads CARAGGANYGYTF. CDR3 nucleotides: TGTGCTCGGGCGGGGGGCGCCAACTATGGCTACACCTTC.

The V call is TRBV24-1, the J call TRBJ2-1; D is undetermined. The germline V gene has CDR1 KGHDR and CDR2 SFDVKD. V shed 5 bases and J shed 8 bases, with 18 bases lying between them. This CDR3 has 15 residues. Written as DNA, the CDR3 is TGTGCCACCAGTGCCTCAGTGGCCGGGTCAGATGAGCAGTTCTTC. This gives the protein CATSASVAGSDEQFF.

The DNA for the CDR3 is TGTGCCAGCAGCTTTGGGGACAGGACCTACGAGCAGTACTTC. Its protein is CASSFGDRTYEQYF. The chain uses TRBV11-1 and TRBJ2-7, with 8 bases matching TRBD1. Germline-derived CDR1 and CDR2 are SGHAT and FQDESV (reference sequence). CDR3 length: 14 residues. Trimming cost V 3 bases and J 2 bases; bases outside gene matches: 3.

This rearrangement joins TRBV30 to TRBJ2-1, with 16 bases lining up with TRBD2. This CDR3 is 17 amino acids long. After removal of 0 bases from V and 7 bases from J, the junction contained 6 bases not matched to a gene. Germline V gene data show CDR1 as GTSNPN and CDR2 as SVGIG (reference sequence). The CDR3 loop is CAWSVAGLAGGLNEQFF. CDR3 DNA: TGTGCCTGGAGTGTCGCGGGACTAGCGGGAGGGTTAAATGAGCAGTTCTTC.

The chain joins TRBV19 to TRBJ2-7; TRBD1 matches at 8 bases. V was clipped by 6 bases and J by 0 bases; unmatched bases: 13. CDR3 size: 17 residues. CDR1 LNHDA and CDR2 SQIVND come from the germline V gene (reference sequence). The CDR3 sequence is CASSSRQGSHLSYEQYF. The CDR3 DNA reads as TGTGCCAGTAGCTCAAGACAGGGGTCCCATCTCTCCTACGAGCAGTACTTC.

The chain recombines TRBV9 with TRBJ2-1; 10 bases are shared with TRBD2. The V gene end was trimmed by 4 bases and the J gene end by 9 bases; junction bases not matched to a gene: 16. The CDR3 runs 17 residues. Germline CDR1 and CDR2: SGDLS and YYNGEE. In nucleotides, the CDR3 is TGTGCCAGCAGCCCTGGAACAGGGCTAGCGGGAGTAATTGAGCAGTTCTTC. This codes for CASSPGTGLAGVIEQFF. The full variable domain, with the rest looked up from reference TRBV9 and TRBJ2-1, is DSGVTQTPKHLITATGQRVTLRCSPRSGDLSVYWYQQSLDQGLQFLIQYYNGEERAKGNILERFSAQQFPDLHSELNLSSLELGDSALYFCASSPGTGLAGVIEQFFGPGTRLTVL.

This rearrangement joins TRBV5-5 to TRBJ1-1, with D unclear. CDR3 length: 13 amino acids. V lost 7 bases and J lost 4, with 14 bases in between. The germline V gene has CDR1 SGHKS and CDR2 YYEKEE (reference sequence). The CDR3 bases are TGTGCCAGCGACCCATTTAGGAGCACTGAAGCTTTCTTT. As protein: CASDPFRSTEAFF. Full variable domain (outside the CDR3, taken from reference TRBV5-5 and TRBJ1-1): DAGVTQSPTHLIKTRGQQVTLRCSPISGHKSVSWYQQVLGQGPQFIFQYYEKEERGRGNFPDRFSARQFPNYSSELNVNALLLGDSALYLCASDPFRSTEAFFGQGTRLTVV.

The chain links TRBV18 to TRBJ2-7; D is perhaps TRBD2 (5 bases). Germline values: CDR1 KGHSH, CDR2 LQKENI. The CDR3 is 14 residues long. Deletions cut 0 bases from V and 3 bases from J, with 9 bases between. This chain's CDR3 is CASSPPGAVYEQYF. In nucleotides, the CDR3 is TGTGCCAGCTCACCACCAGGAGCGGTCTACGAGCAGTACTTC.

The chain employs TRBV6-7 and TRBJ1-6, with a weak D call TRBD1 (6 bases). TRBV6-7 is sorted into the ORF group, with uncertain function. V was shortened by 5 bases and J by 6 bases, with 20 bases between the two germline ends. There are 17 residues in the CDR3. The CDR3 region has the DNA TGTGCCAGCAGTCTTAGACCTGGTTGGACAGCTAATTCACCCCTCCACTTT. This gives the protein CASSLRPGWTANSPLHF.

V and J are TRBV6-5 and TRBJ2-2, with TRBD2 identical over 10 bases. The J segment lost 0 bases and the V segment lost 10 bases, leaving 5 bases of the junction unmatched. CDR1 is MNHEY, CDR2 SVGAGI, per germline. This CDR3 has 15 residues. This CDR3 is CATPSGRPNTGELFF. DNA of the CDR3: TGTGCCACCCCTAGCGGGAGACCGAACACCGGGGAGCTGTTTTTT.

The rearrangement joins TRBV6-5 to TRBJ1-1; 7 bases align to TRBD1. After removal of 2 bases from V and 10 bases from J, the junction contained 4 bases not matched to a gene. Germline CDR1 is MNHEY and CDR2 is SVGAGI. The CDR3 has 12 amino acids. The CDR3 reads CASSYRQGGAFF. The CDR3 bases are TGTGCCAGCAGTTACCGTCAGGGGGGAGCTTTCTTT.

The V gene is TRBV5-5, the J gene TRBJ1-1, with a tentative D call TRBD1 (6 bases). The CDR3 spans 14 residues. Between the trimmed V and J ends, which lost 1 base and 0 bases, there was a span of 7 bases. Looked up from germline, CDR1 is SGHKS and CDR2 is YYEKEE (reference sequence). The CDR3, as DNA: TGTGCCAGCAGCTTGACAGGGCTGAACACTGAAGCTTTCTTT. This codes for CASSLTGLNTEAFF.

V is TRBV5-6 and J is TRBJ1-6; a possible D gene is TRBD1 (6 bases). The V and J ends lost 4 bases and 7 bases respectively, with 9 bases between them. CDR1 and CDR2 (germline): SGHDT, YYEEEE. The CDR3 totals 13 residues. CDR3 region: CASSDTGNSPLHF. The CDR3 DNA is TGTGCCAGCAGCGACACAGGGAATTCACCCCTCCACTTT.

The CDR3 DNA reads TGTGCCAGCAGTTACTCACCTATCTCCTACGAGCAGTACTTC. It is translated as CASSYSPISYEQYF. The chain has TRBV6-5 and TRBJ2-7; D unresolved. This CDR3 has 14 amino acids. Trimming removed 0 bases at V and 0 bases at J, with 6 bases between. CDR1 and CDR2 (germline): MNHEY, SVGAGI.

The chain uses TRBV29-1 and TRBJ1-1; D is uncertain. The ends were cut back, 5 bases at V and 8 bases at J, with 12 bases in the middle. The CDR3 spans 11 residues. CDR1 SQVTM and CDR2 ANQGSEA come from the germline V gene. CDR3 amino acids: CSVRAEGEAFF. The CDR3 DNA follows: TGCAGCGTTAGGGCGGAGGGAGAAGCTTTCTTT.

This rearrangement joins TRBV30 to TRBJ1-3, with D uncertain. V was shortened by 0 bases and J by 3 bases, with 12 bases between the two germline ends. The germline CDR1 and CDR2 sequences are GTSNPN and SVGIG (reference sequence). The CDR3 runs 15 residues. CDR3 in amino acids: CAWSVAGGGGNTIYF. For the CDR3, the DNA is TGTGCCTGGAGTGTAGCCGGAGGCGGTGGAAACACCATATATTTT.

The chain employs TRBV6-6 and TRBJ2-7, with 7 positions matching TRBD2. V trimming: 7 bases; J trimming: 3 bases; junction bases outside the gene matches: 15. The germline V gene has CDR1 MNHNY and CDR2 SVGAGI (reference sequence). This CDR3 contains 16 residues. The CDR3 reads CASIGSGGGTLYEQYF. CDR3 in DNA: TGTGCCAGCATTGGGTCGGGGGGTGGGACCCTCTACGAGCAGTACTTC.

CDR3 nucleotides: TGTGCCACGTTAGACAGTCGAACACCTGAAGCTTTCTTT. Its translation is CATLDSRTPEAFF. The chain recombines TRBV7-9 with TRBJ1-1; D is perhaps TRBD1 (5 bases). The CDR3 has 13 amino acids. The V end lost 10 bases, the J end lost 6 bases, and 18 bases lay between the germline ends. In germline, CDR1 is SEHNR, CDR2 FQNEAQ (reference sequence). Full variable domain (rest looked up from reference TRBV7-9 and TRBJ1-1): DTGVSQNPRHKITKRGQNVTFRCDPISEHNRLYWYRQTLGQGPEFLTYFQNEAQLEKSRLLSDRFSAERPKGSFSTLEIQRTEQGDSAMYLCATLDSRTPEAFFGQGTRLTVV.

This sequence joins TRBV14 and TRBJ2-7, with TRBD2 matching over 8 bases. J gave up 2 bases and V 4 bases, and 10 bases lay outside the gene matches. This CDR3 is 16 amino acids long. CDR1 is SGHDN and CDR2 is FVKESK in the germline V gene. The CDR3 is CASSPTPGLVPYEQYF. CDR3 coding DNA: TGTGCCAGCAGCCCGACACCGGGACTAGTTCCCTACGAGCAGTACTTC.